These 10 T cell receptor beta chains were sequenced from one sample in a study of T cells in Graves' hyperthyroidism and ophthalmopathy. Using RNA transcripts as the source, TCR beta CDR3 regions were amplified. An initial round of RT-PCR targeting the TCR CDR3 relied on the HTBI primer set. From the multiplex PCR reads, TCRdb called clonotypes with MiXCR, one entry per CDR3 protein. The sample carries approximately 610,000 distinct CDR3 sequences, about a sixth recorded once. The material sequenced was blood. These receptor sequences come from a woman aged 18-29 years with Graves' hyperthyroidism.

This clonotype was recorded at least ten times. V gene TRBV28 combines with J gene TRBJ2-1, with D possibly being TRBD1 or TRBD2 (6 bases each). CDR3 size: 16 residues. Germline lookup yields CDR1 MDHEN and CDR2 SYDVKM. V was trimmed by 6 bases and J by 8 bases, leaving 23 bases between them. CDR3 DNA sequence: TGTGCCAGCAGCGCTCCGGTGGGGGGCAGGATCTATGAGCAGTTCTTC. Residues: CASSAPVGGRIYEQFF.

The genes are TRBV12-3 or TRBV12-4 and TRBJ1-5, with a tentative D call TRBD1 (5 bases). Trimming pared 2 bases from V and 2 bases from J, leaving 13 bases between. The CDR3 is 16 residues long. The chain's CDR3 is CASSLWGLRGNQPQHF. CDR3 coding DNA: TGTGCCAGCAGTTTATGGGGGTTGAGGGGCAATCAGCCCCAGCATTTT.

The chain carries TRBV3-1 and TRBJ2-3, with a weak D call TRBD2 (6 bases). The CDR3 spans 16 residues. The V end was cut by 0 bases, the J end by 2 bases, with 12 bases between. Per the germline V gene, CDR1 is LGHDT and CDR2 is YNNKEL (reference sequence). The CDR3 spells CASSQEEGSTTDTQYF. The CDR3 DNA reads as TGTGCCAGCAGCCAAGAGGAGGGTTCTACCACAGATACGCAGTATTTT.

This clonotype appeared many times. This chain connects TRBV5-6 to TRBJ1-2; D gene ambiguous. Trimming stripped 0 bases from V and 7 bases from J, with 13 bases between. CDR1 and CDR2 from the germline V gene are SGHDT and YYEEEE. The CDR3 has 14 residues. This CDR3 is CASSLGTKTGGYTF. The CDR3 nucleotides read TGTGCCAGCAGCTTGGGGACGAAAACCGGTGGCTACACCTTC.

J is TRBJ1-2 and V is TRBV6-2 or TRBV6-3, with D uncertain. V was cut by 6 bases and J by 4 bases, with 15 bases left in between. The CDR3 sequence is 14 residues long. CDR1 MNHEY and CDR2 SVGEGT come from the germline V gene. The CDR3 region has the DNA TGTGCCAGCAGCGGGAGTTACAGCGGCTATGGCTACACCTTC. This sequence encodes CASSGSYSGYGYTF.

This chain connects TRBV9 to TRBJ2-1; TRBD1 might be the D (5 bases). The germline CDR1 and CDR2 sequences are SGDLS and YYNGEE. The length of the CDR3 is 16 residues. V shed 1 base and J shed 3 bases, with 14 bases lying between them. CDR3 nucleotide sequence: TGTGCCAGCAGCGTAACCAGGGCCCCCCACTACAATGAGCAGTTCTTC. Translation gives CASSVTRAPHYNEQFF.

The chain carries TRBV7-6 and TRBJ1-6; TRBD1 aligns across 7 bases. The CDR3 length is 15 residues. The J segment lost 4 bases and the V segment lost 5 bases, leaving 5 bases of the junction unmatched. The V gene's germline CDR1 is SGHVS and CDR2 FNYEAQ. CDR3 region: CASSPGTAYNSPLHF. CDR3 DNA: TGTGCCAGCAGCCCTGGGACAGCGTATAATTCACCCCTCCACTTT. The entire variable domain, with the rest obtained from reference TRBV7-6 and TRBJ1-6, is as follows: GAGVSQSPRYKVTKRGQDVALRCDPISGHVSLYWYRQALGQGPEFLTYFNYEAQQDKSGLPNDRFSAERPEGSISTLTIQRTEQRDSAMYRCASSPGTAYNSPLHFGNGTRLTVT.

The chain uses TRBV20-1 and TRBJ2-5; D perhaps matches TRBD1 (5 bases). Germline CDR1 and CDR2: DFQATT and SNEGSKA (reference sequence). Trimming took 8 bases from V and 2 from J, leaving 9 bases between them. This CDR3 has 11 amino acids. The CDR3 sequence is CSLGVQETQYF. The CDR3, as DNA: TGCAGTTTAGGGGTACAAGAGACCCAGTACTTC.

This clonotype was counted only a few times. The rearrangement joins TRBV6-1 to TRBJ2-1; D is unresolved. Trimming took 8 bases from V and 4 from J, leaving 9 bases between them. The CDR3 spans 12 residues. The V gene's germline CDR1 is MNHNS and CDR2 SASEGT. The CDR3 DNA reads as TGTGCCAGCCTCTCTCGATACAATGAGCAGTTCTTC. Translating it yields CASLSRYNEQFF.

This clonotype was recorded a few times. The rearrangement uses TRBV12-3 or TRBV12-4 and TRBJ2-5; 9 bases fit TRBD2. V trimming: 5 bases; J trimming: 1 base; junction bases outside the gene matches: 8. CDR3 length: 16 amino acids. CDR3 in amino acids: CASSMQRGAIQETQYF. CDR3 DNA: TGTGCCAGCAGTATGCAGCGGGGGGCAATCCAAGAGACCCAGTACTTC.